Below are 12 T cell receptor beta chains sequenced from a single sample in a study of T cells in Graves' hyperthyroidism and ophthalmopathy. What was amplified from RNA transcripts were TCR beta CDR3 regions. The TCR CDR3 first-round RT-PCR relied on the HTBI primer set. One entry per CDR3 protein, called by TCRdb with MiXCR from the multiplex PCR reads. The sample carries hundreds of thousands of distinct CDR3 sequences, about 15% recorded once. Sample: blood. The source of these receptors is a man younger than 35 with Graves' ophthalmopathy.

J is TRBJ1-5 and V is TRBV12-3 or TRBV12-4, with unresolved D. Trimming stripped 4 bases from V and 0 bases from J, with 7 bases between. The CDR3 sequence is 14 residues long. In DNA form, the CDR3 reads TGTGCCAGCAGTTCGGACGATAGCAATCAGCCCCAGCATTTT. Translation gives CASSSDDSNQPQHF.

This clonotype was observed many times. V usage is TRBV6-1 and J usage is TRBJ2-1; D may be TRBD1 (6 bases). The CDR3 runs 14 residues. The germline CDR1 and CDR2 sequences are MNHNS and SASEGT. Trimming stripped 10 bases from V and 5 bases from J, with 18 bases between. CDR3 coding DNA: TGTGCCACCTCCCAGGAGGCAGGGGACAATGAGCAGTTCTTC. Translation gives CATSQEAGDNEQFF.

This clonotype was found many times. The gene calls are TRBV27 and TRBJ1-5; D is possibly TRBD1 (5 bases). CDR1 is MNHEY and CDR2 is SMNVEV in the germline V gene (reference sequence). The CDR3 length is 15 residues. Trimming cost V 5 bases and J 6 bases, with 17 bases left between them. The CDR3 reads CASSLQGIGFQPQHF. CDR3 in DNA: TGTGCCAGCAGTCTCCAGGGTATTGGGTTTCAGCCCCAGCATTTT.

In its sample, this clonotype was seen many times. This chain joins TRBV29-1 and TRBJ2-5, with 9 bases that match TRBD2. The CDR3 has 17 residues. After removal of 6 bases from V and 0 bases from J, the junction contained 14 bases not matched to a gene. Germline-derived CDR1 and CDR2 are SQVTM and ANQGSEA. The CDR3 sequence: CSVPLIWAGGNQETQYF. The CDR3 DNA reads TGCAGCGTCCCCCTAATTTGGGCGGGAGGGAACCAAGAGACCCAGTACTTC.

The rearrangement joins TRBV6-4 to TRBJ1-1; TRBD1 is a possible D gene (5 bases). Trimming pared 2 bases from V and 0 bases from J, leaving 13 bases between. Germline CDR1 reads MRHNA; CDR2 reads SNTAGT. CDR3 length: 16 amino acids. This CDR3 is CASSDQGPPMNTEAFF. CDR3 coding DNA: TGTGCCAGCAGTGACCAGGGTCCTCCTATGAACACTGAAGCTTTCTTT.

The CDR3 here is CASRGYDRGYPTEAFF. DNA for the CDR3: TGTGCCAGTAGGGGTTATGACAGGGGGTATCCCACTGAAGCTTTCTTT. The rearrangement uses TRBV19 and TRBJ1-1; TRBD1 agrees at 9 bases. V lost 6 bases, J lost 4 bases, and 12 bases stayed unmatched. The CDR3 consists of 16 residues. From germline, CDR1 is LNHDA and CDR2 SQIVND (reference sequence).

This clonotype occurred many times. V gene TRBV3-1 combines with J gene TRBJ2-2, with a tentative D call TRBD1 (6 bases). With 1 base removed from V and 2 bases from J, the gap between germline ends came to 17 bases. CDR1 LGHDT and CDR2 YNNKEL come from the germline V gene (reference sequence). The CDR3 length is 18 residues. The CDR3 region is CASSQGSWGLYNTGELFF. CDR3 bases: TGTGCCAGCAGCCAAGGGTCCTGGGGGCTTTATAACACCGGGGAGCTGTTTTTT.

Points on this clonotype: A much larger clone differs by one base, so this may be a read error. The V gene is TRBV6-5, the J gene TRBJ2-7; D is possibly TRBD1 or TRBD2 (5 bases each). The J call may be mistaken, given a closer DNA end match to TRBJ2-1. CDR1 and CDR2 from the germline V gene are MNHEY and SVGAGI. This CDR3 is 15 amino acids long. The CDR3 loop reads CASSSRGAGSYEQFF. CDR3 nucleotide sequence: TGTGCCAGCAGTTCCCGGGGAGCAGGGTCCTACGAGCAGTTCTTC.

The table lists this clonotype with many counts. The V call is TRBV2, the J call TRBJ1-2, with D hard to call. Germline assignment: CDR1 SNHLY and CDR2 FYNNEI. The CDR3 consists of 13 residues. Trimming pared 1 base from V and 4 bases from J, leaving 7 bases between. DNA of the CDR3: TGTGCCAGCAGTGAAGGCGAAGGCTATGGCTACACCTTC. This codes for CASSEGEGYGYTF.

This clonotype was seen at least ten times. CDR3 sequence: CAWSVRLAGEQYF. The CDR3 region has the DNA TGTGCCTGGAGTGTAAGACTAGCGGGAGAGCAGTACTTC. The chain recombines TRBV30 with TRBJ2-7, with 11 nucleotides matching TRBD2. Looked up from germline, CDR1 is GTSNPN and CDR2 is SVGIG (reference sequence). The CDR3 is made up of 13 amino acids. The V segment lost 0 bases and the J segment 7 bases; nucleotides outside the gene matches: 2. The whole variable domain, filled in from reference TRBV30 and TRBJ2-7, reads SQTIHQWPATLVQPVGSPLSLECTVEGTSNPNLYWYRQAAGRGLQLLFYSVGIGQISSEVPQNLSASRPQDRQFILSSKKLLLSDSGFYLCAWSVRLAGEQYFGPGTRLTVT.

This clonotype was seen at least ten times. CDR3 in amino acids: CATSDRGGNSYNEQFF. CDR3 in DNA: TGTGCCACCAGTGACAGGGGGGGCAACTCCTACAATGAGCAGTTCTTC. V is TRBV24-1 and J is TRBJ2-1; the D call may be TRBD1 or TRBD2 (7 bases each). CDR3 size: 16 residues. Trimming left V 4 bases short and J 0 bases short, with 12 bases between. The germline V gene has CDR1 KGHDR and CDR2 SFDVKD.

In its sample, this clonotype was seen many times. The chain uses TRBV27 and TRBJ1-2; possible D gene TRBD1, 5 bases. CDR3 length equals 14 residues. Deletions cut 5 bases from V and 2 bases from J, with 12 bases between. Germline CDR1 reads MNHEY; CDR2 reads SMNVEV (reference sequence). CDR3 region: CASSPTEANYGYTF. The CDR3 nucleotides read TGTGCCAGCAGTCCGACAGAGGCGAACTATGGCTACACCTTC.